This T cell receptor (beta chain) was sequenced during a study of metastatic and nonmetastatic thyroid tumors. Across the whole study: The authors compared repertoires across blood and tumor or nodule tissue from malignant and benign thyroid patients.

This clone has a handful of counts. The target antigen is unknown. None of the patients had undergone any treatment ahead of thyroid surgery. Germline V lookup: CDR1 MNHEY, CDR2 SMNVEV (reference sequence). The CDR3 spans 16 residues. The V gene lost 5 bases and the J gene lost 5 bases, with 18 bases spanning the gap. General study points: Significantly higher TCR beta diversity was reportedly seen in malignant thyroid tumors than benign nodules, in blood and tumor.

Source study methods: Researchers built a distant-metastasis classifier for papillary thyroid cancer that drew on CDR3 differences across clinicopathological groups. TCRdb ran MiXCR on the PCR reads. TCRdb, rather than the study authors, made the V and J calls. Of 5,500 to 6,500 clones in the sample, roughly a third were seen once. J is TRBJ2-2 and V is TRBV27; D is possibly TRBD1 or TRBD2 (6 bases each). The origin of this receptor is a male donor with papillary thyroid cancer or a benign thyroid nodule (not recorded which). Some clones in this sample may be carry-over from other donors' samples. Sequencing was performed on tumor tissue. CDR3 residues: CASSLYGVGGTGELFF. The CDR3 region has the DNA TGTGCCAGCAGTCTTTATGGGGTAGGGGGGACCGGGGAGCTGTTTTTT.